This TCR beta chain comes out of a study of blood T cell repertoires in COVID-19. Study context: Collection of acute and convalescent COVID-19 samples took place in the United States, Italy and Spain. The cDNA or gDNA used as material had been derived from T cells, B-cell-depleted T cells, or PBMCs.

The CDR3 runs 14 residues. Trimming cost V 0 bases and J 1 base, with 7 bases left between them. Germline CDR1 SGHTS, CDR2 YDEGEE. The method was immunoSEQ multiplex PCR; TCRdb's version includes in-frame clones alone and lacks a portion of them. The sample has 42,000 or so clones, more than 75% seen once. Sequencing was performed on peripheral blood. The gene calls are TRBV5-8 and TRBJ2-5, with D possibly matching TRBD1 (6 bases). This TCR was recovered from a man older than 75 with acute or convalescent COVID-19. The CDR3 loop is CASSLGTAQETQYF. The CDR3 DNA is TGTGCCAGCAGCTTGGGGACAGCCCAAGAGACCCAGTACTTC. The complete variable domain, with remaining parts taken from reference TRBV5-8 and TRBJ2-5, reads EAGVTQSPTHLIKTRGQQATLRCSPISGHTSVYWYQQALGLGLQFLLWYDEGEERNRGNFPPRFSGRQFPNYSSELNVNALELEDSALYLCASSLGTAQETQYFGPGTRLLVL.